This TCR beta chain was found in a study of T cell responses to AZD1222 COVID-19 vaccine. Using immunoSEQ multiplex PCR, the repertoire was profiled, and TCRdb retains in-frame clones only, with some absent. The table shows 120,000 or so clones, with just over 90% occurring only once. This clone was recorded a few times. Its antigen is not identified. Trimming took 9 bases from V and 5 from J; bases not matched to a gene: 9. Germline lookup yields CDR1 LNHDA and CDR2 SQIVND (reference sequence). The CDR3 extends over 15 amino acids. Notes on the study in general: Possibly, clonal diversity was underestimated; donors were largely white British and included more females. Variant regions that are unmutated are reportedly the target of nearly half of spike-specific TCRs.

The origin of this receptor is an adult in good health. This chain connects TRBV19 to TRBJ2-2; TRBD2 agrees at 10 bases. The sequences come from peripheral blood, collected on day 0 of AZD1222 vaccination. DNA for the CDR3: TGTGCCAGCAAGAAGGGACTAGCGTTTACCGGGGAGCTGTTTTTT. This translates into CASKKGLAFTGELFF.